Each of the 22 T cell receptor beta chains below was sequenced from the same sample in a study of blood T cells in healthy people across ages. The use of a sample-barcoded 5' primer and a J-beta primer mix characterized a second PCR of roughly 7 to 11 cycles. TCRdb itself ran the 5' RACE reads through MiXCR, one entry per CDR3 protein. This sample has about 1.4 million distinct CDR3 sequences, with 59% found just once. Sequencing was carried out using blood. These receptor sequences come from a man younger than 35 in good health.

In its sample, this clonotype was seen a few times. The chain uses TRBV4-1 and TRBJ2-7; 7 bases fit TRBD1. Germline CDR1 is MGHRA and CDR2 is YSYEKL. The ends lost 4 bases at V and 3 bases at J; junction bases unmatched: 9. CDR3 length: 15 residues. Here the CDR3 reads CASSPGGNGRYEQYF. The CDR3 region has the DNA TGCGCCAGCAGCCCAGGGGGTAACGGACGCTACGAGCAGTACTTC.

The chain joins TRBV12-3 or TRBV12-4 to TRBJ1-5, with a possible D match to TRBD1 (6 bases). The V and J ends lost 6 bases and 4 bases respectively, with 13 bases between them. The CDR3 covers 14 residues. The chain's CDR3 is CASSHRVRNQPQHF. CDR3 in DNA: TGTGCCAGCAGCCACAGGGTTCGGAATCAGCCCCAGCATTTT.

The V gene is TRBV10-2, the J gene TRBJ2-7; D is undetermined. CDR3 length equals 15 residues. Looked up from germline, CDR1 is WSHSY and CDR2 is SAAADI. Trimming removed 3 bases at V and 2 bases at J, with 14 bases between. The CDR3 region is CASSDGLVNPYEQYF. The CDR3 region has the DNA TGCGCCAGCAGTGACGGGCTAGTGAATCCCTACGAGCAGTACTTC.

Points on this clonotype: A junction boundary mismatches the germline segment, possibly from a read error. The chain couples TRBV7-9 to TRBJ2-4; TRBD1 aligns across 7 bases. This CDR3 comprises 18 residues. Germline-derived CDR1 and CDR2 are SEHNR and FQNEAQ (reference sequence). Written as DNA, the CDR3 is TGTGCCAGCAGCCACCGGGACAGTCCCGCCGAAGCCAAAAACATTCAGCACTTC. Translation gives CASSHRDSPAEAKNIQHF.

The V gene is TRBV27, the J gene TRBJ1-5, with 7 bases fitting TRBD1. J gave up 5 bases and V 6 bases, and 10 bases lay outside the gene matches. The CDR3 is 15 amino acids. In germline, CDR1 is MNHEY, CDR2 SMNVEV (reference sequence). The CDR3 protein is CASSPQQGWDQPQHF. CDR3 in DNA: TGTGCCAGCAGCCCGCAACAGGGGTGGGATCAGCCCCAGCATTTT.

The V call is TRBV2, the J call TRBJ2-7; D could derive from TRBD1 or TRBD2 (5 bases each). The germline CDR1 and CDR2 sequences are SNHLY and FYNNEI. The CDR3 runs to 14 residues. The ends were cut back, 7 bases at V and 0 bases at J, with 13 bases in the middle. CDR3 region: CASMGVVSSYEQYF. CDR3 DNA: TGTGCCAGCATGGGGGTCGTGTCCTCCTACGAGCAGTACTTC.

V usage is TRBV20-1 and J usage is TRBJ2-3, with D perhaps being TRBD1 or TRBD2 (5 bases each). CDR1 DFQATT and CDR2 SNEGSKA come from the germline V gene (reference sequence). The CDR3 extends over 13 amino acids. Trimming stripped 6 bases from V and 9 bases from J, with 19 bases between. The CDR3 nucleotides are TGCAGTGCCCGGGGACGGGCCATACGGACGCAGTATTTT. Translated: CSARGRAIRTQYF.

V is TRBV6-2 or TRBV6-3 and J is TRBJ2-7; no clear D. The CDR3 runs to 11 residues. The V end was cut by 10 bases, the J end by 1 base, with 8 bases between. Germline-derived CDR1 and CDR2 are MNHEY and SVGEGT. The CDR3 reads CATSYSYEQYF. The CDR3 region has the DNA TGTGCCACCTCATATTCCTACGAGCAGTACTTC.

This clonotype has just a few counts. V usage is TRBV4-2 and J usage is TRBJ2-2, with D unclear. V dropped 3 bases and J dropped 7 bases, with 3 bases sitting between them. The CDR3 runs to 11 residues. CDR1 LGHNA and CDR2 YNFKEQ come from the germline V gene. CDR3 bases: TGTGCCAGCAGCCATGGCGGGGAGCTGTTTTTT. Encoded protein: CASSHGGELFF.

This clonotype was seen more than once but under ten times. The chain combines TRBV5-1 with TRBJ2-5, with 10 positions matching TRBD2. Unmatched junction bases numbered 8, after V lost 5 bases and J lost 1 base. The CDR3 is 16 residues long. The germline CDR1 and CDR2 sequences are SGHRS and YFSETQ. CDR3 residues: CASSGGLAETQETQYF. In DNA form, the CDR3 reads TGCGCCAGCAGTGGCGGACTAGCGGAGACCCAAGAGACCCAGTACTTC.

V usage is TRBV12-3 or TRBV12-4 and J usage is TRBJ2-3; D not certain. Trimming cost V 0 bases and J 6 bases, with 16 bases left between them. CDR3 size: 16 residues. CDR3 in amino acids: CASSLAAVTPGDTQYF. The CDR3 DNA reads TGTGCCAGCAGTTTAGCCGCTGTGACCCCTGGTGATACGCAGTATTTT.

This clonotype showed up just a few times. The CDR3 DNA reads TGTGCCACAGGCGGGGCGGGGGGGACCGATGAGCAGTTCTTC. Translation gives CATGGAGGTDEQFF. The chain combines TRBV6-5 with TRBJ2-1, with TRBD2 matching 9 bases. The CDR3 has 14 amino acids. Germline-derived CDR1 and CDR2 are MNHEY and SVGAGI. Losses at the gene ends were 10 bases for V and 8 bases for J; bases not matched to a gene: 12.

This clonotype turned up a few times. The chain combines TRBV10-2 with TRBJ2-7; 8 positions agree with TRBD1. Germline V gives CDR1 WSHSY, CDR2 SAAADI. V gave up 6 bases and J gave up 3 bases; unmatched junction bases: 4. The CDR3 loop spans 13 amino acids. CDR3 in DNA: TGCGCCAGCAGGGCGGGACAGGACTACGAGCAGTACTTC. Translated, it gives CASRAGQDYEQYF.

This rearrangement joins TRBV9 to TRBJ2-2, with D possibly being TRBD1 or TRBD2 (7 bases each). The CDR3 consists of 16 residues. Between the trimmed V and J ends, which lost 2 bases and 6 bases, there was a span of 17 bases. Germline assignment: CDR1 SGDLS and CDR2 YYNGEE. In DNA form, the CDR3 reads TGTGCCAGCAGCGTGTCTGCAGGGGGGGAATCCGGGGAGCTGTTTTTT. Its protein is CASSVSAGGESGELFF.

J is TRBJ1-5 and V is TRBV6-5, with D tentatively TRBD1 (5 bases). The CDR3 is made up of 13 amino acids. Germline values: CDR1 MNHEY, CDR2 SVGAGI. The germline V and J ends were trimmed by 4 bases and 7 bases, with 11 bases remaining between them. The CDR3 is CASSSGFNQPQHF. As DNA, the CDR3 is TGTGCCAGCAGTTCAGGGTTTAACCAGCCCCAGCATTTT.

As concerns this clonotype: This may come from a read error, since a much larger clone is one base off. The V gene is TRBV7-9, the J gene TRBJ1-6; D is unresolved. Germline lookup yields CDR1 SEHNR and CDR2 FQNEAQ (reference sequence). The CDR3 contains 12 residues. V was cut by 1 base and J by 9 bases, with 4 bases left in between. The CDR3 region is CASSLVFSPLHF. The DNA of the CDR3 is TGTGCCAGCAGCTTAGTTTTTTCACCCCTCCACTTT.

The J gene is TRBJ1-5, the V gene TRBV27; 7 positions agree with TRBD1. Germline CDR1 reads MNHEY; CDR2 reads SMNVEV (reference sequence). CDR3 size: 13 residues. Trimming removed 5 bases from V and 6 bases from J; junction bases left unmatched: 4. The CDR3 nucleotides read TGTGCCAGCAGTGCCCAGGGGGTTCAGCCCCAGCATTTT. Translating it yields CASSAQGVQPQHF.

The gene calls are TRBV2 and TRBJ2-1; perhaps D is TRBD1 or TRBD2 (5 bases each). The germline gives CDR1 SNHLY, CDR2 FYNNEI. The CDR3 runs 15 residues. The V end was cut by 3 bases, the J end by 6 bases, with 15 bases between. Here the CDR3 reads CASSEGRALFNEQFF. The CDR3 nucleotides are TGTGCCAGCAGTGAGGGGCGGGCCTTATTCAATGAGCAGTTCTTC. The full variable domain, in which reference TRBV2 and TRBJ2-1 provide the parts outside the CDR3, is EPEVTQTPSHQVTQMGQEVILRCVPISNHLYFYWYRQILGQKVEFLVSFYNNEISEKSEIFDDQFSVERPDGSNFTLKIRSTKLEDSAMYFCASSEGRALFNEQFFGPGTRLTVL.

The V gene is TRBV6-1, the J gene TRBJ2-7, with 9 positions matching TRBD2. V lost 3 bases and J lost 4; bases outside the gene matches: 7. This CDR3 is built from 15 residues. Germline V gene lookup returns CDR1 MNHNS and CDR2 SASEGT. The CDR3 loop is CASSESSGVLYEQYF. The CDR3, as DNA: TGTGCCAGCAGTGAGTCTAGCGGGGTGCTATACGAGCAGTACTTC.

The CDR3 sequence: CASSERLAGEYEQYF. DNA of the CDR3: TGTGCCAGCAGTGAAAGACTAGCGGGAGAGTACGAGCAGTACTTC. V and J are TRBV2 and TRBJ2-5, with TRBD2 identical over 12 bases. The DNA end lines up better with TRBJ2-7; the J call may be wrong. Per the germline V gene, CDR1 is SNHLY and CDR2 is FYNNEI. This CDR3 spans 15 amino acids.

This clonotype was recorded only once. The chain joins TRBV6-4 to TRBJ2-3; 8 bases are shared with TRBD1. From germline, CDR1 is MRHNA and CDR2 SNTAGT. The CDR3 extends over 15 amino acids. Trimming cost V 3 bases and J 4 bases; bases outside gene matches: 6. In DNA form, the CDR3 reads TGTGCCAGCAGTGAGGGGACAGGCGCCCCAGATACGCAGTATTTT. Its translation: CASSEGTGAPDTQYF.

In regard to this clonotype: One end of the junction fails to match germline, which may point to a read error. The V call is TRBV27, the J call TRBJ2-7; possibly TRBD1 or TRBD2 for D (6 bases each). Germline-derived CDR1 and CDR2 are MNHEY and SMNVEV (reference sequence). The CDR3 is 13 residues long. CDR3 region: CASSFGGLGERYF. CDR3 bases: TGTGCCAGCAGTTTCGGGGGCCTGGGAGAGCGGTACTTC.